The rows below give T cell receptor beta chains drawn from one sample of a study of T cell responses to AZD1222 COVID-19 vaccine. This table comes from immunoSEQ multiplex PCR, and its TCRdb copy is limited to in-frame clones, with some not included. The sample has about 110,000 clones, around 89% seen once. The starting material was peripheral blood, obtained on day 0 of AZD1222 vaccination. These receptor sequences come from an adult in good health. The conserved cysteine and the conserved F or W are not part of the CDR3 here. D genes are given only for firm matches.

TRBJ2-7	TRBV19	.	ASTTSPGHGDYEQY
TRBJ1-3	TRBV19	TRBD1	ASSSDRAAGNTIY
TRBJ1-2	TRBV7-9	TRBD1	ASSPGTGGAMRYGYT
TRBJ2-2	TRBV9	TRBD2	ASSFRLAGEDNTGELF
TRBJ1-5	TRBV10-2	.	ASSRAGQPQH
TRBJ2-3	TRBV29-1	.	SVAGSRAYRYTT
TRBJ2-3	TRBV27	.	ASSDRSTADTQY
TRBJ1-2	TRBV6-5	.	ASSPGYGGYT
TRBJ2-7	TRBV19	TRBD1	ASSAGSGGSYEQY
TRBJ1-1	TRBV30	TRBD1	AWRGQGYTEAF
TRBJ2-5	TRBV30	TRBD2	ACGGGLVKTQY
TRBJ2-1	TRBV10-3	TRBD2	AISDREGSYNEQF
TRBJ1-2	TRBV7-9	TRBD1	ASSIPGQGLSGYT
TRBJ2-5	TRBV6-5	.	ASSYSSWGKETQY
TRBJ2-5	TRBV4-1	TRBD1	ASSQGTGAGETQY
TRBJ2-2	TRBV2	.	ATALDLGELF
TRBJ1-4	TRBV3-1/TRBV3-2	.	ASSSGTLTNEKLF
TRBJ2-1	TRBV6-5	.	ASSPTSSSYNEQF
TRBJ1-1	TRBV2	TRBD1	ASSGQGMNTEAF
TRBJ1-1	TRBV6-5	.	ASSYSGRLNTEAF
TRBJ1-4	TRBV27	TRBD1	ASSGQGAGEKLF
TRBJ2-1	TRBV25-1	TRBD2	ASRGTSGEVEQF
TRBJ2-3	TRBV5-4	TRBD2	ASSLRTSGRVDTQY
TRBJ2-7	TRBV7-2	.	ASSPHRSRTYEQY
TRBJ1-6	TRBV27	.	ASSLEARDDYNSPLH
TRBJ2-7	TRBV2	.	ASSVGSSYEQY
TRBJ2-7	TRBV4-1	TRBD1	ASSHTGQGVYEQY
TRBJ2-2	TRBV27	TRBD1	ARGAGRGHGELF
TRBJ1-1	TRBV18	TRBD1	ASTGAGDTEAF
TRBJ1-5	TRBV27	.	ASSSYPYSNQPQH
TRBJ1-1	TRBV5-1	.	ASSPRENTEAF